The 29 T cell receptor beta chains below were found in one sample sequenced in a study of blood T cells in healthy people across ages. Together with a sample-barcoded 5' primer, a J-beta primer mix was included in a second PCR lasting about 7 to 11 cycles. MiXCR, run by TCRdb on the 5' RACE reads, gives a single entry per CDR3 protein. Altogether about 640,000 distinct CDR3 sequences are present, roughly three fifths being singletons, with the ten largest covering 30% to 40%. Sequenced input: blood. The receptors come from a man in his sixties in good health.

The V gene is TRBV7-9, the J gene TRBJ2-5, with 10 bases identical to TRBD2. The CDR3 covers 18 residues. The trim removed 4 bases at V and 1 base at J, leaving 12 bases unmatched. Germline V gene lookup returns CDR1 SEHNR and CDR2 FQNEAQ (reference sequence). In DNA form, the CDR3 reads TGTGCCAGCAGCTCATATGGCGTTCTAGCGGGGGCCCAAGAGACCCAGTACTTC. It is translated as CASSSYGVLAGAQETQYF.

This clonotype has only a few counts. This sequence joins TRBV29-1 and TRBJ1-1; tentative D call: TRBD1 (5 bases). Germline assignment: CDR1 SQVTM and CDR2 ANQGSEA. The V end was cut by 7 bases, the J end by 8 bases, with 14 bases between. The CDR3 runs to 11 residues. The DNA of the CDR3 is TGCAGCGGGACACGGGGACCGGAAGCTTTCTTT. As protein: CSGTRGPEAFF. Variable domain in full (rest from reference TRBV29-1 and TRBJ1-1): SAVISQKPSRDICQRGTSLTIQCQVDSQVTMMFWYRQQPGQSLTLIATANQGSEATYESGFVIDKFPISRPNLTFSTLTVSNMSPEDSSIYLCSGTRGPEAFFGQGTRLTVV.

This sequence joins TRBV28 and TRBJ2-3; 8 bases fit TRBD1. The CDR3 length is 15 residues. The V gene end was trimmed by 5 bases and the J gene end by 6 bases; junction bases not matched to a gene: 10. Germline CDR1 is MDHEN and CDR2 is SYDVKM. The CDR3 DNA is TGTGCCAGCAGTACGTCCCGGGACAGGTCGGATACGCAGTATTTT. Amino acids: CASSTSRDRSDTQYF.

A few counts support this clonotype. This chain connects TRBV12-3 or TRBV12-4 to TRBJ2-1, with 14 bases identical to TRBD2. The length of the CDR3 is 15 residues. V gave up 5 bases and J gave up 7 bases; unmatched junction bases: 4. The CDR3 region has the DNA TGTGCCAGCAGTATCCGGACTAGCGGGGGGAATGAGCAGTTCTTC. Translating gives CASSIRTSGGNEQFF.

The rearrangement links TRBV6-5 to TRBJ2-2; perhaps TRBD1 as D (6 bases). The ends were cut back, 2 bases at V and 5 bases at J, with 12 bases in the middle. The CDR3 is 15 amino acids. Germline lookup yields CDR1 MNHEY and CDR2 SVGAGI. This CDR3 is CASSYATGSTGELFF. In DNA form, the CDR3 reads TGTGCCAGCAGTTACGCCACAGGGTCGACCGGGGAGCTGTTTTTT.

The gene calls are TRBV4-1 and TRBJ1-2, with TRBD1 matching 9 bases. Germline lookup yields CDR1 MGHRA and CDR2 YSYEKL. V was pared by 3 bases and J by 4 bases, with 9 bases of the junction left unmatched. The CDR3 sequence is 16 residues long. CDR3 sequence: CASSQPTQGAGYGYTF. In DNA, the CDR3 is TGCGCCAGCAGCCAGCCGACACAGGGGGCAGGCTATGGCTACACCTTC.

This chain links TRBV2 with TRBJ2-5; TRBD2 might be the D (5 bases). V was clipped by 1 base and J by 7 bases, with 16 bases between them. There are 15 residues in the CDR3. Germline CDR1 reads SNHLY; CDR2 reads FYNNEI. The CDR3 DNA is TGTGCCAGCAGTGAAGAGGGAACGGGGAAGGGGACCCAGTACTTC. It encodes CASSEEGTGKGTQYF.

The rearrangement joins TRBV28 to TRBJ2-4; D may be TRBD1 or TRBD2 (5 bases each). The germline V and J ends were trimmed by 5 bases and 8 bases, with 13 bases remaining between them. Germline assignment: CDR1 MDHEN and CDR2 SYDVKM. The CDR3 has 13 residues. CDR3 sequence: CASSGTEDHIQYF. The CDR3 nucleotides read TGTGCCAGCAGTGGGACGGAGGATCACATTCAGTACTTC. Full variable domain (missing parts from reference TRBV28 and TRBJ2-4): DVKVTQSSRYLVKRTGEKVFLECVQDMDHENMFWYRQDPGLGLRLIYFSYDVKMKEKGDIPEGYSVSREKKERFSLILESASTNQTSMYLCASSGTEDHIQYFGAGTRLSVL.

The chain links TRBV6-5 to TRBJ2-4; TRBD2 is a possible D gene (5 bases). The better agreement between TRBJ2-7 and the DNA end casts doubt on the J call. The CDR3 is 16 amino acids. Germline V CDR1 and CDR2: MNHEY, SVGAGI. This CDR3 reads CASSPQRPQLGYEQYF. As DNA, the CDR3 is TGTGCCAGCAGTCCCCAGCGGCCGCAACTGGGATACGAGCAGTACTTC.

The chain links TRBV9 to TRBJ2-1; D remains unclear. Trimming took off 4 bases at V and 4 bases at J, with 12 bases between the two ends. The length of the CDR3 is 14 residues. Germline CDR1 is SGDLS and CDR2 is YYNGEE. Here the CDR3 reads CASSLTTVYNEQFF. CDR3 coding DNA: TGTGCCAGCAGCCTTACGACCGTGTACAATGAGCAGTTCTTC.

This rearrangement joins TRBV2 to TRBJ2-1; D possibly corresponds to TRBD1 (6 bases). The CDR3 is made up of 15 amino acids. Germline lookup yields CDR1 SNHLY and CDR2 FYNNEI. V lost 5 bases and J lost 2, with 13 bases in between. CDR3 sequence (DNA): TGTGCCAGCAGTCGCCCAGGGGTGGCCTACAATGAGCAGTTCTTC. This codes for CASSRPGVAYNEQFF.

In this sample, this clonotype turned up a few times. This chain joins TRBV7-2 and TRBJ2-1; weak D call: TRBD2 (6 bases). This CDR3 is built from 17 residues. Germline loops: CDR1 SGHTA, CDR2 FQGNSA. The ends were cut back, 1 base at V and 0 bases at J, with 13 bases in the middle. The CDR3 here is CASSLVGGAPSYNEQFF. In DNA form, the CDR3 reads TGTGCCAGCAGCTTAGTGGGCGGGGCCCCCTCCTACAATGAGCAGTTCTTC.

The chain couples TRBV7-9 to TRBJ1-1; D is uncertain. The CDR3 has 12 amino acids. V shed 5 bases and J shed 6 bases, with 10 bases lying between them. Germline V gene sequence: CDR1 SEHNR, CDR2 FQNEAQ (reference sequence). This CDR3 reads CASSTTGAEAFF. As DNA, the CDR3 is TGTGCCAGCAGCACGACGGGCGCTGAAGCTTTCTTT.

This clonotype was seen a few times. This sequence joins TRBV12-3 or TRBV12-4 and TRBJ2-7; the match to TRBD1 covers 8 bases. V lost 7 bases to trimming and J lost 0 bases; unmatched junction nucleotides: 2. The CDR3 covers 13 residues. CDR3 in amino acids: CASTGGSSYEQYF. The CDR3 coding sequence is TGTGCCAGCACAGGGGGCAGCTCCTACGAGCAGTACTTC.

CDR3 DNA sequence: TGCAGTGCCCCGCCGGGACAGCCTTCTAACTATGGCTACACCTTC. This codes for CSAPPGQPSNYGYTF. The chain links TRBV20-1 to TRBJ1-2; 7 nucleotides agree with TRBD1. Germline CDR1 and CDR2: DFQATT and SNEGSKA (reference sequence). The V segment lost 6 bases and the J segment 0 bases; nucleotides outside the gene matches: 10. This CDR3 has 15 residues.

This clonotype was recorded many times. The chain joins TRBV10-3 to TRBJ1-2; TRBD1 might be the D (6 bases). The germline V gene has CDR1 ENHRY and CDR2 SYGVKD. Deletions cut 3 bases from V and 3 bases from J, with 17 bases between. The CDR3 runs 16 residues. The CDR3 DNA reads TGTGCCATCAGTGATCAGAGGCAGGGGTTTCACTATGGCTACACCTTC. Protein product: CAISDQRQGFHYGYTF.

The rearrangement links TRBV29-1 to TRBJ1-4; D is unclear. CDR3 length: 12 residues. Germline loops: CDR1 SQVTM, CDR2 ANQGSEA. Trimming pared 4 bases from V and 4 bases from J, leaving 7 bases between. CDR3 residues: CSVGAVNEKLFF. The CDR3 DNA reads as TGCAGCGTTGGGGCAGTTAATGAAAAACTGTTTTTT.

V is TRBV7-9 and J is TRBJ2-1, with TRBD2 as a possible D gene (6 bases). V lost 8 bases and J lost 7, with 12 bases in between. CDR1 SEHNR and CDR2 FQNEAQ come from the germline V gene (reference sequence). The CDR3 totals 12 residues. CDR3 amino acids: CASGGLENEQFF. The DNA of the CDR3 is TGTGCCAGCGGAGGGCTGGAGAATGAGCAGTTCTTC.

The V and J genes are TRBV5-8 and TRBJ2-4; 7 bases match TRBD1. The V gene's germline CDR1 is SGHTS and CDR2 YDEGEE. V lost 6 bases and J lost 8; bases outside the gene matches: 14. This CDR3 has 15 amino acids. The CDR3 DNA reads as TGTGCCAGCACCTCGTGGGGCGGCCAGGGGGACATTCAGTACTTC. Its protein is CASTSWGGQGDIQYF.

This clonotype showed up just a few times. The chain combines TRBV5-1 with TRBJ2-5; TRBD2 agrees at 7 bases. Germline V gives CDR1 SGHRS, CDR2 YFSETQ. This CDR3 region has 16 residues. The V and J ends lost 7 bases and 1 base, in that order; junction bases with no gene match: 13. Written as DNA, the CDR3 is TGCGCCAGCCAAGAGGTTCTAGCGGAGTCCCAAGAGACCCAGTACTTC. Protein: CASQEVLAESQETQYF. Using reference TRBV5-1 and TRBJ2-5 for the parts outside the CDR3, the full variable domain is KAGVTQTPRYLIKTRGQQVTLSCSPISGHRSVSWYQQTPGQGLQFLFEYFSETQRNKGNFPGRFSGRQFSNSRSEMNVSTLELGDSALYLCASQEVLAESQETQYFGPGTRLLVL.

The chain uses TRBV20-1 and TRBJ1-1; D remains unclear. Germline V gives CDR1 DFQATT, CDR2 SNEGSKA (reference sequence). The ends were cut back, 2 bases at V and 2 bases at J, with 9 bases in the middle. This CDR3 is 13 amino acids long. DNA for the CDR3: TGCAGTGCTAGATTCGGCAGAAACACTGAAGCTTTCTTT. This translates into CSARFGRNTEAFF.

This clonotype was detected a few times. This sequence joins TRBV10-3 and TRBJ2-3, with a tentative D call TRBD2 (6 bases). The CDR3 totals 14 residues. Trimming removed 4 bases from V and 3 bases from J, with 11 bases in between. CDR1 ENHRY and CDR2 SYGVKD come from the germline V gene. CDR3 coding DNA: TGTGCCATCAGTGCACGGGAGCAGACAGATACGCAGTATTTT. This translates into CAISAREQTDTQYF.

The chain joins TRBV10-3 to TRBJ2-5, with D perhaps TRBD1 or TRBD2 (5 bases each). V was pared by 6 bases and J by 5 bases, with 16 bases between. CDR3 length: 14 amino acids. The germline V gene has CDR1 ENHRY and CDR2 SYGVKD. CDR3 bases: TGTGCCATCAGCCAGCAGGGAGATGTCGAGACCCAGTACTTC. Translating it yields CAISQQGDVETQYF.

The V and J genes are TRBV5-1 and TRBJ2-5, with TRBD2 matching 9 bases. The V gene's germline CDR1 is SGHRS and CDR2 YFSETQ. V trimming: 4 bases; J trimming: 4 bases; junction bases outside the gene matches: 2. CDR3 length: 13 residues. The CDR3 region is CASSMGLAETQYF. The CDR3 coding sequence is TGCGCCAGCAGCATGGGACTAGCAGAGACCCAGTACTTC.

A word on this clonotype: A read error may produce the germline difference seen at one junction end. The chain uses TRBV12-3 or TRBV12-4 and TRBJ2-3; weak D call: TRBD2 (6 bases). This CDR3 spans 15 amino acids. CDR3 in amino acids: CASSPDGASADTQYF. CDR3 DNA sequence: TGTGCCAGCAGCCCGGACGGAGCTAGCGCAGATACGCAATATTTT.

This rearrangement joins TRBV25-1 to TRBJ1-6; a possible D gene is TRBD1 (5 bases). The CDR3 length is 13 residues. Trimming removed 10 bases at V and 10 bases at J, with 17 bases between. The germline gives CDR1 MGHDK, CDR2 SYGVNS. The CDR3 loop is CATSVQGGSPLHF. CDR3 coding DNA: TGTGCCACCTCTGTCCAGGGAGGCTCACCCCTCCACTTT.

The gene calls are TRBV7-6 and TRBJ2-1, with D perhaps TRBD2 (5 bases). The CDR3 length is 13 residues. V was pared by 5 bases and J by 9 bases, with 14 bases between. CDR1 is SGHVS and CDR2 is FNYEAQ in the germline V gene. The CDR3 nucleotides read TGTGCCAGCAGCGTAGAACGGGGATTTGAGCAGTTCTTC. The encoded protein is CASSVERGFEQFF.

The chain uses TRBV2 and TRBJ1-2, with D unclear. The CDR3 is 11 residues long. Germline loops: CDR1 SNHLY, CDR2 FYNNEI. V lost 1 base, J lost 13 bases, and 10 bases lay in between. The CDR3 loop is CASSEGGGGTF. DNA of the CDR3: TGTGCCAGCAGTGAAGGGGGAGGAGGCACCTTC.

The rearrangement links TRBV5-4 to TRBJ2-1, with TRBD1 matching 8 bases. Unmatched junction bases numbered 9, after V lost 0 bases and J lost 4 bases. The CDR3 has 17 amino acids. The V gene's germline CDR1 is SGHNT and CDR2 YYREEE (reference sequence). The CDR3 sequence is CASSLALTGGLYNEQFF. The CDR3 DNA reads TGTGCCAGCAGCTTGGCCCTAACAGGGGGTCTATACAATGAGCAGTTCTTC.